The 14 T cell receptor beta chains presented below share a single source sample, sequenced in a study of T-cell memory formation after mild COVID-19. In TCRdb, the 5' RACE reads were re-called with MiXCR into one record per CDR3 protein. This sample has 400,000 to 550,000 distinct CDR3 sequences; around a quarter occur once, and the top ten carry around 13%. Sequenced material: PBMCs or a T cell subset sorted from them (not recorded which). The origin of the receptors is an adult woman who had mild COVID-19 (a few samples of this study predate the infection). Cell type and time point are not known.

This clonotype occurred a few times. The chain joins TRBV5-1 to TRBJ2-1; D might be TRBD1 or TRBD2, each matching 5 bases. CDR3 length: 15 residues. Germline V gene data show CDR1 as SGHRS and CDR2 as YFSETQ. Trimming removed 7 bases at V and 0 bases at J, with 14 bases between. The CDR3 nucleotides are TGCGCCAGCGGAGACGGGACGAACTCCTACAATGAGCAGTTCTTC. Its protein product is CASGDGTNSYNEQFF.

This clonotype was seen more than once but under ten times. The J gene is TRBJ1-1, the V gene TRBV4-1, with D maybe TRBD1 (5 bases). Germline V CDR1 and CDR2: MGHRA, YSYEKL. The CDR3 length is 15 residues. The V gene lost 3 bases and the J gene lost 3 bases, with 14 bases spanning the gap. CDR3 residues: CASSQGETAYTEAFF. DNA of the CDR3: TGCGCCAGCAGCCAGGGGGAGACAGCTTACACTGAAGCTTTCTTT.

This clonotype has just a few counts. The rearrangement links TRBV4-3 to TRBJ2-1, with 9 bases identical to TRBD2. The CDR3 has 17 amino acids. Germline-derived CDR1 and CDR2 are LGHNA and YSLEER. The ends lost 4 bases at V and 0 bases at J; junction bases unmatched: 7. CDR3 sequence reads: CASSPTSGPSSYNEQFF. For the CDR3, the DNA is TGCGCCAGCAGCCCAACTAGCGGGCCTAGCTCCTACAATGAGCAGTTCTTC.

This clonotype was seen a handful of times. This CDR3 is CASSEHTGSYEQYF. The CDR3 DNA follows: TGTGCCAGCAGTGAGCATACAGGTTCCTACGAGCAGTACTTC. The chain links TRBV25-1 to TRBJ2-7; TRBD1 might be the D (5 bases). The germline V and J ends were trimmed by 3 bases and 1 base, with 10 bases remaining between them. CDR3 length: 14 amino acids. CDR1 and CDR2 from the germline V gene are MGHDK and SYGVNS.

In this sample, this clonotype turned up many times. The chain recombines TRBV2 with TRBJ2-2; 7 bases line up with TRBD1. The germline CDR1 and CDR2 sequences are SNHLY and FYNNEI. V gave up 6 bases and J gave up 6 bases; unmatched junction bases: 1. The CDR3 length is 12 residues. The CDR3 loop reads CASSTGAGELFF. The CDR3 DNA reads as TGTGCCAGCAGCACAGGGGCCGGGGAGCTGTTTTTT. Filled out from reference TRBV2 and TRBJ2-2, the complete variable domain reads EPEVTQTPSHQVTQMGQEVILRCVPISNHLYFYWYRQILGQKVEFLVSFYNNEISEKSEIFDDQFSVERPDGSNFTLKIRSTKLEDSAMYFCASSTGAGELFFGEGSRLTVL.

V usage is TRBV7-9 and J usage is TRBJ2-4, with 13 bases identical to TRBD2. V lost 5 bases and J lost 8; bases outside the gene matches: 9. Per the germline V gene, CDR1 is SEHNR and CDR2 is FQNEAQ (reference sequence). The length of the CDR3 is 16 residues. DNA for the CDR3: TGTGCCAGCAGCCCGGGACTAGCGGGAAGGGGGGACATTCAGTACTTC. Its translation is CASSPGLAGRGDIQYF.

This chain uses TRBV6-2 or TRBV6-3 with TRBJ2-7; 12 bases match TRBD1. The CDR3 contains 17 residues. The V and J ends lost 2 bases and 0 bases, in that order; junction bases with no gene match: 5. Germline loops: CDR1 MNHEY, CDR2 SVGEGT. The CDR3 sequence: CASSYPGQGAPSYEQYF. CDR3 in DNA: TGTGCCAGCAGTTACCCGGGACAGGGGGCTCCCTCCTACGAGCAGTACTTC.

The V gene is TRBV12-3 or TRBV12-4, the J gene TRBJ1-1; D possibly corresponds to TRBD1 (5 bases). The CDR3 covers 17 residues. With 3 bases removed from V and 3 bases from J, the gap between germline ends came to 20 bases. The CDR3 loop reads CASSFPSHGARDTEAFF. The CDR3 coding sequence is TGTGCCAGCAGTTTCCCTAGTCATGGGGCAAGGGACACTGAAGCTTTCTTT.

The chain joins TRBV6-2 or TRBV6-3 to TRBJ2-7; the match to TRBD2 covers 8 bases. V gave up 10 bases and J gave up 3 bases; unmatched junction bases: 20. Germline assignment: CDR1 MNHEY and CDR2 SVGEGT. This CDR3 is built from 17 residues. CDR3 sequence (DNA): TGTGCCACCTCGAACGGGGCGGGAGGACCGCAAATCTACGAGCAGTACTTC. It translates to CATSNGAGGPQIYEQYF.

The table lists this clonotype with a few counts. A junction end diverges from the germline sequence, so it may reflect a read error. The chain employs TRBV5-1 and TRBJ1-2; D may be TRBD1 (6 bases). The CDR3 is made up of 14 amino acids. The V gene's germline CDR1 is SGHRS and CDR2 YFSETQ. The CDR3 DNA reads TGTGCCAGCAGTTTAGGGGGTCCCAACTATGGCTACACCTTC. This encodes CASSLGGPNYGYTF.

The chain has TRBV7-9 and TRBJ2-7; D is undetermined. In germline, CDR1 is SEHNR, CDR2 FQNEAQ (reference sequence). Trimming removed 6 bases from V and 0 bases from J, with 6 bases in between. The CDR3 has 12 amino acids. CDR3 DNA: TGTGCCAGCAGGGCCCTCTCCTACGAGCAGTACTTC. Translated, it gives CASRALSYEQYF.

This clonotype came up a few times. CDR3 region: CASSLVREYPETQYF. CDR3 DNA sequence: TGTGCCAGCAGCTTAGTACGGGAGTACCCGGAGACCCAGTACTTC. V gene TRBV7-9 combines with J gene TRBJ2-5; D is perhaps TRBD2 (6 bases). Per the germline V gene, CDR1 is SEHNR and CDR2 is FQNEAQ (reference sequence). The V end was cut by 1 base, the J end by 5 bases, with 14 bases between. The length of the CDR3 is 15 residues.

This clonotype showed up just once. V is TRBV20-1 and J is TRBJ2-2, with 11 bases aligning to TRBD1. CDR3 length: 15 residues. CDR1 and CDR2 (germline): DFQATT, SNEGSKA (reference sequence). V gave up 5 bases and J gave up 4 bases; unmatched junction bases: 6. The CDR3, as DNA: TGCAGTGCTCGAACTGGGACAGGGGGCACCGGGGAGCTGTTTTTT. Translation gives CSARTGTGGTGELFF.

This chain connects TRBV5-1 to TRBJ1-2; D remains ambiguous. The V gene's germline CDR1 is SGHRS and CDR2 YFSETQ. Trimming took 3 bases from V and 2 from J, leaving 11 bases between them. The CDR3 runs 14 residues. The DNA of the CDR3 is TGCGCCAGCAGCTCCCGACTTGCAAACTATGGCTACACCTTC. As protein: CASSSRLANYGYTF.